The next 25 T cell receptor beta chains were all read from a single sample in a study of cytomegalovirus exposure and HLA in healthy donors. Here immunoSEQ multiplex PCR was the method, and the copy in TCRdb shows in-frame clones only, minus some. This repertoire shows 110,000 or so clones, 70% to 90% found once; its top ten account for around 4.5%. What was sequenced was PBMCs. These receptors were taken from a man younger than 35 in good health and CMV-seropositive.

CDR3 in DNA: TGCAGCGTTGTTCTCACTACAGATACGCAGTATTTT. Protein sequence: CSVVLTTDTQYF. V gene TRBV29-1 combines with J gene TRBJ2-3; D call uncertain. The germline V gene has CDR1 SQVTM and CDR2 ANQGSEA. The CDR3 length is 12 residues. Trimming shortened V by 4 bases and J by 3 bases, and 8 bases separated the two germline ends.

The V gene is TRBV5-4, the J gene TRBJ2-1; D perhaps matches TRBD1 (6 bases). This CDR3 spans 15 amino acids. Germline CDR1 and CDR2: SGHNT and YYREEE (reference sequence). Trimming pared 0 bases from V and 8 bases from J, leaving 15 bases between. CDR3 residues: CASSLASRGSDEQFF. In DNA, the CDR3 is TGTGCCAGCAGCTTGGCCTCAAGGGGGAGCGATGAGCAGTTCTTC.

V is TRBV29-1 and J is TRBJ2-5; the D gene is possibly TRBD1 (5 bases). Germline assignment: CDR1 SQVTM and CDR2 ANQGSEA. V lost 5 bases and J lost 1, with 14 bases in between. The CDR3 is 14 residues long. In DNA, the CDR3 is TGCAGCGTTATCGAAGGGGCACTCCAAGAGACCCAGTACTTC. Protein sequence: CSVIEGALQETQYF.

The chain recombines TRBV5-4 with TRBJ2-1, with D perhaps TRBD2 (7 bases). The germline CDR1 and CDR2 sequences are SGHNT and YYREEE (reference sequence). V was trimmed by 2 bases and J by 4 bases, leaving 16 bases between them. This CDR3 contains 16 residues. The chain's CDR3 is CASSFGGASTYNEQFF. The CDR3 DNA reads TGTGCCAGCAGCTTTGGGGGGGCTAGCACATACAATGAGCAGTTCTTC.

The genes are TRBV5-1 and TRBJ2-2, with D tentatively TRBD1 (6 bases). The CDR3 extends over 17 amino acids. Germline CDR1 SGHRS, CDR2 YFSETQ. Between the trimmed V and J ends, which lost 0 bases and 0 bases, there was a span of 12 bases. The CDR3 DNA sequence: TGCGCCAGCAGCTTGGTGGGACACCCTACGAACACCGGGGAGCTGTTTTTT. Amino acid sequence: CASSLVGHPTNTGELFF.

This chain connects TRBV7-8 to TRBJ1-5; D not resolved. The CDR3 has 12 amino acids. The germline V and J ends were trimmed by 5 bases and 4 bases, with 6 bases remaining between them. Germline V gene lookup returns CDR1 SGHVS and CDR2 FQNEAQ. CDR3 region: CASSPQNQPQHF. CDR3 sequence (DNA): TGTGCCAGCAGCCCCCAAAATCAGCCCCAGCATTTT.

This chain's CDR3 is CASSLALGYMTNYGYTF. CDR3 sequence (DNA): TGTGCCAGCAGCCTGGCTCTCGGGTACATGACCAACTATGGCTACACCTTC. The gene calls are TRBV7-2 and TRBJ1-2; D is undetermined. This CDR3 has 17 amino acids. CDR1 is SGHTA and CDR2 is FQGNSA in the germline V gene. With 5 bases removed from V and 2 bases from J, the gap between germline ends came to 21 bases. The full variable domain, in which reference TRBV7-2 and TRBJ1-2 provide the parts outside the CDR3, is GAGVSQSPSNKVTEKGKDVELRCDPISGHTALYWYRQSLGQGLEFLIYFQGNSAPDKSGLPSDRFSAERTGGSVSTLTIQRTQQEDSAVYLCASSLALGYMTNYGYTFGSGTRLTVV.

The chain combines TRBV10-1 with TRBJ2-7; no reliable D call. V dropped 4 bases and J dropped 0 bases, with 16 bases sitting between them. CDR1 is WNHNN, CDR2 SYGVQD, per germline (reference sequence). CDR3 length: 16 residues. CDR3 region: CASSGLMNVSSYEQYF. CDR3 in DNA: TGCGCCAGCAGTGGACTCATGAACGTAAGCTCCTACGAGCAGTACTTC.

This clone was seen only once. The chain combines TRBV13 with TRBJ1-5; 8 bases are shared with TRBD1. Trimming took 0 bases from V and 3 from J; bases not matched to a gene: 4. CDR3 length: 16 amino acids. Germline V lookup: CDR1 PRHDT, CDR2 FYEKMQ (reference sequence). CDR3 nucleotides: TGTGCCAGCAGCTTAGGAAGGACAGGGAACAATCAGCCCCAGCATTTT. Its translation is CASSLGRTGNNQPQHF.

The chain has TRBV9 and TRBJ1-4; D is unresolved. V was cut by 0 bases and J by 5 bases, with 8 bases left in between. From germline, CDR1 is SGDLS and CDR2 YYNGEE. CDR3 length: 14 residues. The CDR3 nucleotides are TGTGCCAGCAGCGTAGAGGCAGCGAATGAAAAACTGTTTTTT. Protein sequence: CASSVEAANEKLFF.

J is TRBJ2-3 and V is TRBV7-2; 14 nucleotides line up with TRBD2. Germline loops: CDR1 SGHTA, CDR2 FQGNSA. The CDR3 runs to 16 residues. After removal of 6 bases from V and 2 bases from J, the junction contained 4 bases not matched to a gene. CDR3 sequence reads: CASSRTSGGNTDTQYF. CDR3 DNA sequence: TGTGCCAGCAGTCGGACTAGCGGGGGGAACACAGATACGCAGTATTTT.

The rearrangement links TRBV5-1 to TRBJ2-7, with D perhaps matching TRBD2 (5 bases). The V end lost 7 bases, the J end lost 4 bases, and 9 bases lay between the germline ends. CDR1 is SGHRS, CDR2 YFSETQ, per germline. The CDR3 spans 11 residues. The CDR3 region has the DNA TGCGCCAGCCGCGAGGGTTACGAGCAGTACTTC. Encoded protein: CASREGYEQYF.

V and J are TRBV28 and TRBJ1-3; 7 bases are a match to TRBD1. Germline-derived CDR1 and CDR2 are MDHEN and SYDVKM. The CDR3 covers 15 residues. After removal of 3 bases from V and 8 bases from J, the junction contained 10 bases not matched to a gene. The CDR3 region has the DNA TGTGCCAGCAGTTTCACCCGACAGGGTATGGACACCATATATTTT. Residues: CASSFTRQGMDTIYF.

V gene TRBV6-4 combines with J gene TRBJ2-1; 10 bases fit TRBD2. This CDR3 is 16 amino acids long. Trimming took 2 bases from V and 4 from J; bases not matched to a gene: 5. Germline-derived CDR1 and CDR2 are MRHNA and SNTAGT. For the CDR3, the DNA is TGTGCCAGCAGTGACCACCTAGCGGGAGAGTACAATGAGCAGTTCTTC. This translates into CASSDHLAGEYNEQFF.

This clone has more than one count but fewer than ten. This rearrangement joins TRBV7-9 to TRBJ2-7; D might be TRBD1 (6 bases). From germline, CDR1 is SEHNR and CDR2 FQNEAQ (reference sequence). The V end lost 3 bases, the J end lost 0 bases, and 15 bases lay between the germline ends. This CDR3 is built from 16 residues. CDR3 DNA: TGTGCCAGCAGCTTCAAGGGGGAACCAAGCTCCTACGAGCAGTACTTC. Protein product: CASSFKGEPSSYEQYF.

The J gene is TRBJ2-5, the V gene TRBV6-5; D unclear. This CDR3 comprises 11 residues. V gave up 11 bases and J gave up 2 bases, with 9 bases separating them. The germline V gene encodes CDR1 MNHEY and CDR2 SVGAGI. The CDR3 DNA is TGTGCCGCCCAGTCACAAGAGACCCAGTACTTC. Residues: CAAQSQETQYF.

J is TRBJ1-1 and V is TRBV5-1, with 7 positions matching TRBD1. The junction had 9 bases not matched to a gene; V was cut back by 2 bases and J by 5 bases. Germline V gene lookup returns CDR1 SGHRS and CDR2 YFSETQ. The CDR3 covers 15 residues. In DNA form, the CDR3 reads TGCGCCAGCAGCTTATCTCCGGCAGGGGGAACTGAAGCTTTCTTT. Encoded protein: CASSLSPAGGTEAFF.

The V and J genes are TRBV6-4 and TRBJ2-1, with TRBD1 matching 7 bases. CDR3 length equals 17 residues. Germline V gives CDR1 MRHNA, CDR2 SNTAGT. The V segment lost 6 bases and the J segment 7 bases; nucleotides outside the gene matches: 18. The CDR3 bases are TGTGCCAGCAGCCGCGATCCAACAGGGACAGTTGGGAATGAGCAGTTCTTC. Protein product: CASSRDPTGTVGNEQFF.

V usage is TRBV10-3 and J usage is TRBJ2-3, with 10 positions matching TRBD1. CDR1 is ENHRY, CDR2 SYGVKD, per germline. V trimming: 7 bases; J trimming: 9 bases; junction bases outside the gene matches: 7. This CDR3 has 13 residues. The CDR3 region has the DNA TGTGCCATCACACAACCGGGACAGGGGACGCAGTATTTT. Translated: CAITQPGQGTQYF.

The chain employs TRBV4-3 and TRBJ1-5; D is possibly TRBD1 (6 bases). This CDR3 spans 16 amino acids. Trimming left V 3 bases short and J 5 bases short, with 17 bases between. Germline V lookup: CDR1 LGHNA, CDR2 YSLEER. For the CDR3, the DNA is TGCGCCAGCAGCCAGGAGCGGACAGATCCTCATCAGCCCCAGCATTTT. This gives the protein CASSQERTDPHQPQHF.

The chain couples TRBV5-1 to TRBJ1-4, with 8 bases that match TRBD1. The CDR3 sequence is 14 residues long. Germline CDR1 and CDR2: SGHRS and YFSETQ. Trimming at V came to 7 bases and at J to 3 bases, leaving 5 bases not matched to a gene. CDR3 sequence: CASGGGQANEKLFF. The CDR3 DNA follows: TGCGCCAGCGGAGGGGGACAGGCTAATGAAAAACTGTTTTTT.

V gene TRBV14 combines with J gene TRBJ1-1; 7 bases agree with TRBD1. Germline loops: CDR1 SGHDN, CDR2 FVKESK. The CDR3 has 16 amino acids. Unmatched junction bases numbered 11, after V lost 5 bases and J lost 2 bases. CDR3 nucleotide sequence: TGTGCCAGCAGCTCCTTCCCGACAGGGTCTAACACTGAAGCTTTCTTT. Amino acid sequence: CASSSFPTGSNTEAFF.

The DNA of the CDR3 is TGTGCCAGCAGCCAAAAGGGACAGCTCAAAGAGCAGTACTTC. This gives the protein CASSQKGQLKEQYF. The genes are TRBV14 and TRBJ2-7; 7 bases are shared with TRBD1. CDR1 and CDR2 from the germline V gene are SGHDN and FVKESK. There are 14 residues in the CDR3. J lost 7 bases, V lost 2 bases, and 8 bases had no gene match.

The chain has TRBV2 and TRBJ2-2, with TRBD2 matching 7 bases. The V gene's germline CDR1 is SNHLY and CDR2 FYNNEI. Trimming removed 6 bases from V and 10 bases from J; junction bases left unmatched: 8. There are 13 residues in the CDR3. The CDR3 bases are TGTGCCAGCAGCCGGGGGGAGGGAAAGGAGCTGTTTTTT. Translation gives CASSRGEGKELFF.

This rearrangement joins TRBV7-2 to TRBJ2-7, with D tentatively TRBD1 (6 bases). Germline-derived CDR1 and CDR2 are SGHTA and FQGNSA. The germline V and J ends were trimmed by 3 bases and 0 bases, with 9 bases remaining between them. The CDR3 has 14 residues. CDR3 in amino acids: CASSFQGPSYEQYF. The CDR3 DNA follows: TGTGCCAGCAGCTTCCAGGGGCCCTCCTACGAGCAGTACTTC.